A single sample is the source of the 8 T cell receptor beta chains below, sequenced in a study of blood T cells in healthy people across ages. It was with a sample-barcoded 5' primer and a J-beta primer mix that a second PCR of roughly 6 to 12 cycles was run. One entry per CDR3 protein, called by TCRdb with MiXCR from the 5' RACE reads. The sample lists around 620,000 distinct CDR3 sequences, 25% to 30% occurring once. Sample: blood. The receptors were gathered from a woman between 70 and 85 years old in good health.

V is TRBV4-2 and J is TRBJ2-4; maybe TRBD1 (5 bases). Trimming removed 5 bases at V and 0 bases at J, with 14 bases between. Germline loops: CDR1 LGHNA, CDR2 YNFKEQ. This CDR3 comprises 16 residues. The DNA of the CDR3 is TGTGCCAGCAGCGACCACGACAGACTAGCCAAAAACATTCAGTACTTC. Its translation: CASSDHDRLAKNIQYF.

The chain has TRBV6-5 and TRBJ1-2; 7 bases map to TRBD1. CDR3 length: 13 residues. J was trimmed by 7 bases and V by 5 bases; bases with no gene match: 7. Germline CDR1 reads MNHEY; CDR2 reads SVGAGI. For the CDR3, the DNA is TGTGCCAGCAGTCGACCGACAGGGCTTGGCTACACCTTC. Translation gives CASSRPTGLGYTF.

CDR3 nucleotides: TGTGCCAGCAGCTTGTTGGCGGGGGGTATGTATGAGCAGTTCTTC. Translating gives CASSLLAGGMYEQFF. The V and J genes are TRBV5-5 and TRBJ2-1; TRBD2 matches at 8 bases. V gave up 1 base and J gave up 8 bases; unmatched junction bases: 8. The CDR3 runs to 15 residues. CDR1 and CDR2 (germline): SGHKS, YYEKEE (reference sequence).

Only a few counts were recorded for this clonotype. V is TRBV7-2 and J is TRBJ1-4; the match to TRBD1 covers 8 bases. V was clipped by 3 bases and J by 3 bases; unmatched bases: 3. CDR3 length: 15 amino acids. Germline CDR1 is SGHTA and CDR2 is FQGNSA. Here the CDR3 reads CASSLTGAANEKLFF. The CDR3, as DNA: TGTGCCAGCAGCTTGACAGGGGCCGCTAATGAAAAACTGTTTTTT.

This clonotype was seen more than once but under ten times. The gene calls are TRBV20-1 and TRBJ1-2; TRBD1 matches at 10 bases. In germline, CDR1 is DFQATT, CDR2 SNEGSKA (reference sequence). This CDR3 contains 15 residues. After removal of 5 bases from V and 7 bases from J, the junction contained 13 bases not matched to a gene. CDR3 DNA: TGCAGTGCTGCAAGAACGACAGGGGGCGCGGGTGGCTACACCTTC. Protein: CSAARTTGGAGGYTF.

This clonotype was seen ten or more times. This chain joins TRBV27 and TRBJ2-1; perhaps D is TRBD1 or TRBD2 (6 bases each). The germline V gene encodes CDR1 MNHEY and CDR2 SMNVEV (reference sequence). V lost 4 bases to trimming and J lost 8 bases, with 18 bases between them. This CDR3 contains 15 residues. CDR3 DNA: TGTGCCAGCAGTTCGGGACTGGCCGGGGGCCATGAGCAGTTCTTC. Translation gives CASSSGLAGGHEQFF.

The gene calls are TRBV5-1 and TRBJ2-5; no firm D call. CDR3 length: 16 residues. V dropped 3 bases and J dropped 0 bases, with 15 bases sitting between them. Germline lookup yields CDR1 SGHRS and CDR2 YFSETQ. The CDR3 region is CASSSRISGHQETQYF. The CDR3 nucleotides are TGCGCCAGCAGCTCTCGCATATCTGGGCACCAAGAGACCCAGTACTTC.

This clonotype was counted at least ten times. The rearrangement uses TRBV2 and TRBJ1-4, with D unclear. The V and J ends lost 3 bases and 10 bases respectively, with 9 bases between them. Germline assignment: CDR1 SNHLY and CDR2 FYNNEI. This CDR3 has 12 amino acids. CDR3 nucleotides: TGTGCCAGCAGTGACACGATCCGAAAACTGTTTTTT. The encoded protein is CASSDTIRKLFF.